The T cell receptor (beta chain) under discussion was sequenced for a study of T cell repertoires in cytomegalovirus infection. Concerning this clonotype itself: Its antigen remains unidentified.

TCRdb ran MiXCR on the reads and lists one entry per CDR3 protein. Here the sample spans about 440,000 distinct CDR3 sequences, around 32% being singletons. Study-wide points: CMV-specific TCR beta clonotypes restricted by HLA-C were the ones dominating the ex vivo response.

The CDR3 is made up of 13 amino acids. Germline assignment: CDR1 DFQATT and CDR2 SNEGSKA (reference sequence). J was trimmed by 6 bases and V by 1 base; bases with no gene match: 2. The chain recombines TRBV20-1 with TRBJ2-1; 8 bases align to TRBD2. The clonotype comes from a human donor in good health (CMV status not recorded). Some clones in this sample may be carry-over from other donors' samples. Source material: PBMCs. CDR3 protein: CSARVLAGNEQFF. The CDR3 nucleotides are TGCAGTGCTAGAGTTCTAGCGGGCAATGAGCAGTTCTTC.